The 2 T cell receptor beta chains in this list originate from one sample, sequenced in a study of CD8 T cells in ankylosing spondylitis (dated by TCRdb to the late 2010s). Libraries were constructed by 5' RACE. The listed sequencing device is Illumina HiSeq 2500. TCRdb's own reprocessing of the public reads used fastp at Q25 and MiXCR and kept productive beta chains. Rows matching on CDR3 protein sequence are summarized as one entry with the most common DNA and genes. This sample lists more than 300,000 distinct CDR3 sequences; roughly 8% were detected once. Roughly 15% of the sample lies in the top ten. These receptors are not linked to any known antigen. Broader findings and caveats from the paper: A TCR beta motif of several highly homologous amino acid variants appeared characteristic of blood from ankylosing spondylitis patients.

The source material was blood, either unsorted or a sorted T cell fraction (not recorded which). These TCRs come from a male donor with ankylosing spondylitis.

The V gene is TRBV6-5, the J gene TRBJ2-7; D is tentatively TRBD1 or TRBD2 (7 bases each). The CDR3 spans 17 residues. In germline, CDR1 is MNHEY, CDR2 SVGAGI. Deletions cut 4 bases from V and 3 bases from J, with 22 bases between. The CDR3 DNA reads as TGTGCCAGCAGTTCCGGGAGGACAGGAGGAATTCTCTACGAGCAGTACTTC. Encoded protein: CASSSGRTGGILYEQYF.

The chain employs TRBV29-1 and TRBJ2-7, with D possibly matching TRBD2 (6 bases). V lost 6 bases to trimming and J lost 3 bases, with 15 bases between them. CDR3 length equals 13 residues. In germline, CDR1 is SQVTM, CDR2 ANQGSEA. Written as DNA, the CDR3 is TGCAGCGTGTCGACTAGACTCTACTACGAGCAGTACTTC. This translates into CSVSTRLYYEQYF.